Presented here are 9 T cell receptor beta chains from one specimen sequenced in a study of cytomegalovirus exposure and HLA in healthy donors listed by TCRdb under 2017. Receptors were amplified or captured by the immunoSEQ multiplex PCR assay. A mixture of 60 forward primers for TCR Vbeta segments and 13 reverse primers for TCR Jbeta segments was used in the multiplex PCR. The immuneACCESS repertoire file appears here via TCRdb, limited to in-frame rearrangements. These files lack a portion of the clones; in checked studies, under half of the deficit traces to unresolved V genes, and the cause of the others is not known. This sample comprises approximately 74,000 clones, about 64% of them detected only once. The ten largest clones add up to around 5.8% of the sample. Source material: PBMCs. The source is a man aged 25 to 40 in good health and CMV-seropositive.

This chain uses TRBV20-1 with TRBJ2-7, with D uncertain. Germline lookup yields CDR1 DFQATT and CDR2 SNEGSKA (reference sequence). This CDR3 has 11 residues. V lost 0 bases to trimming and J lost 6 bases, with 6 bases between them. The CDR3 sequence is CSARDVFEQYF. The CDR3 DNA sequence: TGCAGTGCTAGAGACGTTTTCGAGCAGTACTTC.

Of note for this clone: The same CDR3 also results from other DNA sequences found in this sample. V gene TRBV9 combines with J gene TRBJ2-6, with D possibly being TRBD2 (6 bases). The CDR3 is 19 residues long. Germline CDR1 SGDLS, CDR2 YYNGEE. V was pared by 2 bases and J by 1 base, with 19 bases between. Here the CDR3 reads CASSVTTPGRGSGANVLTF. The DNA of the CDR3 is TGTGCCAGCAGCGTTACTACCCCGGGACGGGGGTCTGGGGCCAACGTCCTGACTTTC.

CDR3 protein: CASRHALAHSGNTIYF. In nucleotides, the CDR3 is TGTGCCAGCAGACACGCTCTGGCCCACTCTGGAAACACCATATATTTT. This chain uses TRBV11-2 with TRBJ1-3; D is uncertain. CDR3 length: 16 amino acids. Germline V gene sequence: CDR1 SGHAT, CDR2 FQNNGV. V lost 6 bases and J 0 bases, leaving 15 bases between the germline ends. Full variable domain (rest looked up from reference TRBV11-2 and TRBJ1-3): EAGVAQSPRYKIIEKRQSVAFWCNPISGHATLYWYQQILGQGPKLLIQFQNNGVVDDSQLPKDRFSAERLKGVDSTLKIQPAKLEDSAVYLCASRHALAHSGNTIYFGEGSWLTVV.

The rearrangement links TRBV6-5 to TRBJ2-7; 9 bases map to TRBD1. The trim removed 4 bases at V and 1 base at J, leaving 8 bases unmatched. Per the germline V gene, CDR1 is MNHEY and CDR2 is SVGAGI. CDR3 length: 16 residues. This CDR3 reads CASSSTGGLTSYEQYF. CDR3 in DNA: TGTGCCAGCAGTTCCACAGGGGGCCTCACGTCCTACGAGCAGTACTTC.

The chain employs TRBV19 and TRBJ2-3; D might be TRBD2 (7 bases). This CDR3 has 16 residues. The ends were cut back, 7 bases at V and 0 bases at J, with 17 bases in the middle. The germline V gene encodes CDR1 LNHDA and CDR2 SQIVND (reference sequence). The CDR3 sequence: CASTLGRGASTDTQYF. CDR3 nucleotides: TGTGCCAGTACCTTGGGGAGGGGGGCTAGCACAGATACGCAGTATTTT.

The chain's CDR3 is CASSLGQGTTEAFF. DNA of the CDR3: TGCGCCAGCAGCTTAGGACAGGGGACAACTGAAGCTTTCTTT. The chain joins TRBV5-1 to TRBJ1-1; 9 nucleotides line up with TRBD1. Germline lookup yields CDR1 SGHRS and CDR2 YFSETQ. This CDR3 contains 14 residues. J lost 5 bases, V lost 2 bases, and 4 bases had no gene match.

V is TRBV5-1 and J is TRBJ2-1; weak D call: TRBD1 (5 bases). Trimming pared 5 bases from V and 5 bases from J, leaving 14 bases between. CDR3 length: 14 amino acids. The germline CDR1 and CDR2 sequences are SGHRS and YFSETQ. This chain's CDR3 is CASRPPDRNNEQFF. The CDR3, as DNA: TGCGCCAGCAGACCCCCCGACAGAAACAATGAGCAGTTCTTC.

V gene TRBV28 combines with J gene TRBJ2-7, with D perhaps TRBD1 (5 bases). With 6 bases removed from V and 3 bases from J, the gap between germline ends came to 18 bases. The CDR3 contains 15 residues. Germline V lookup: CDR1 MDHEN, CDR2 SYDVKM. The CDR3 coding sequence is TGTGCCAGCAGACGGCACCCTACAGGTGACTACGAGCAGTACTTC. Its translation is CASRRHPTGDYEQYF.

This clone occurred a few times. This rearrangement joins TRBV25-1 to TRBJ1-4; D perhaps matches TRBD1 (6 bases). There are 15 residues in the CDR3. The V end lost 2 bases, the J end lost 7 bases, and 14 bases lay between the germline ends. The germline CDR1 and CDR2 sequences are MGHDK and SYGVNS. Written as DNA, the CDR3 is TGTGCCAGCAGTGAAAGCGACAGGTTTTTTGAAAAACTGTTTTTT. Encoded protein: CASSESDRFFEKLFF.